The clone carrying this TCR beta chain occurred once. The antigen is not known. Trimming at V came to 2 bases and at J to 0 bases, leaving 10 bases not matched to a gene. The germline V gene has CDR1 SGHAT and CDR2 FQNNGV. The CDR3 consists of 18 residues. Stable Graves' hyperthyroidism denoted no ophthalmopathy progression over 18 months. This entry is derived from a study of T cells in Graves' hyperthyroidism and ophthalmopathy. Overall study context: It was at initial diagnosis, before any treatment, that peripheral blood was collected. Study findings and constraints: In the analysis, a 13 V-J model separated ophthalmopathy from stable hyperthyroidism.

Amplified regions were TCR beta CDR3 sequences from RNA transcripts. A set of HTBI primers served as the primers for a first-round RT-PCR of the TCR CDR3. One entry per CDR3 protein results from TCRdb running MiXCR on the multiplex PCR reads. The repertoire includes around 420,000 distinct CDR3 sequences, about 15% of them detected once, and 14% sits in the top ten. The sequence was collected from a woman aged 18-29 years with Graves' hyperthyroidism. The chain is built from TRBV11-2 and TRBJ2-1, with 7 bases that match TRBD1. The sample comprised blood. CDR3 coding DNA: TGTGCCAGCAGCTTACGACCGACCGGGACAGTCTCCTACAATGAGCAGTTCTTC. Protein product: CASSLRPTGTVSYNEQFF. Combining the CDR3 with reference TRBV11-2 and TRBJ2-1 gives the whole variable domain EAGVAQSPRYKIIEKRQSVAFWCNPISGHATLYWYQQILGQGPKLLIQFQNNGVVDDSQLPKDRFSAERLKGVDSTLKIQPAKLEDSAVYLCASSLRPTGTVSYNEQFFGPGTRLTVL.